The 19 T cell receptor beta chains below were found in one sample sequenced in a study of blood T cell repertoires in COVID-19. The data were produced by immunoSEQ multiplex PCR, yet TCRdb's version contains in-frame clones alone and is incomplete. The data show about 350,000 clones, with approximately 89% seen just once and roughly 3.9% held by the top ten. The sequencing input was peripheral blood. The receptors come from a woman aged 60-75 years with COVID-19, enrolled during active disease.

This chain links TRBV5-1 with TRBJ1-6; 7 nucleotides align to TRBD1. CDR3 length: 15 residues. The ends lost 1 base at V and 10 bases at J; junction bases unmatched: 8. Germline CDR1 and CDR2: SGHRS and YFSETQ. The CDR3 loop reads CASSLLAGGDSPLHF. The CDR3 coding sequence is TGCGCCAGCAGCTTGTTGGCAGGGGGTGACTCACCCCTCCACTTT.

The CDR3 region has the DNA TGTGCCAGCTCACCGCCCGGTCAGGGGCCGATAGCCAAAAACATTCAGTACTTC. It is translated as CASSPPGQGPIAKNIQYF. V is TRBV18 and J is TRBJ2-4, with D possibly being TRBD1 (6 bases). This CDR3 contains 18 residues. Germline V gene data show CDR1 as KGHSH and CDR2 as LQKENI. V was shortened by 3 bases and J by 0 bases, with 18 bases between the two germline ends.

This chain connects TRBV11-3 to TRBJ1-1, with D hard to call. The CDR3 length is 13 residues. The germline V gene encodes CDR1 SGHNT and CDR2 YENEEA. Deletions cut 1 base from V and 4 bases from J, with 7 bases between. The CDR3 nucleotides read TGTGCCAGCAGCTTAGGGGGAGCCACTGAAGCTTTCTTT. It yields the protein CASSLGGATEAFF.

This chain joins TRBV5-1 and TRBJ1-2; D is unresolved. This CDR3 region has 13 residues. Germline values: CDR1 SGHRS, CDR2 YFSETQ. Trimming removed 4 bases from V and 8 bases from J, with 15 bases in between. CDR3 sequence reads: CASSRDSSWGYTF. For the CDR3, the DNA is TGCGCCAGCAGCCGAGACTCCTCCTGGGGCTACACCTTC.

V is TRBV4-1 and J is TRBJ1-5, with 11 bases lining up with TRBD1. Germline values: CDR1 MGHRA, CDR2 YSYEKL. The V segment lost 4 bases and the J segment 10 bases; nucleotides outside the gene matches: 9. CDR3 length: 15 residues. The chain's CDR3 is CASSPRDRGGEPQHF. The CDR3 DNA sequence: TGCGCCAGCAGCCCCCGGGACAGGGGGGGGGAACCCCAGCATTTT.

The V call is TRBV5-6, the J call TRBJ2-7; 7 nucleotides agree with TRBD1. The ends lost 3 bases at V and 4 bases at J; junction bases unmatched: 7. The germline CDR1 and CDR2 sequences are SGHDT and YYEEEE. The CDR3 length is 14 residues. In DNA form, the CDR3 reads TGTGCCAGCAGCTCCCTCAAGGGGGCGTACGAGCAGTACTTC. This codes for CASSSLKGAYEQYF.

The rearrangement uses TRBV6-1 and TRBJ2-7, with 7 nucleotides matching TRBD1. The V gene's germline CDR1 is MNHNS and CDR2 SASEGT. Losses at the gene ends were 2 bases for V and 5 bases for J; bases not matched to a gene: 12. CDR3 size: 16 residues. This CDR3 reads CASSERQGWGRNEQYF. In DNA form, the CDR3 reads TGTGCCAGCAGTGAAAGACAGGGTTGGGGGAGAAACGAGCAGTACTTC.

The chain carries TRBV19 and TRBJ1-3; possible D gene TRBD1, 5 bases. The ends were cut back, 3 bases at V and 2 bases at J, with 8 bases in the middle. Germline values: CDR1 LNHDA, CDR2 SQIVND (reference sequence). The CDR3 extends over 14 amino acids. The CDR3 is CASSIGAAGNTIYF. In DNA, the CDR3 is TGTGCCAGTAGTATTGGGGCGGCTGGAAACACCATATATTTT.

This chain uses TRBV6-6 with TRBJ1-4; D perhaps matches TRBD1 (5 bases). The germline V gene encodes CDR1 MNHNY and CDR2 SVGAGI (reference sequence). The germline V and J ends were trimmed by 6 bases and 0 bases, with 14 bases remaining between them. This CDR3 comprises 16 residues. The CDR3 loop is CASRVQDTATNEKLFF. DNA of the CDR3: TGTGCCAGCAGGGTGCAGGACACCGCAACTAATGAAAAACTGTTTTTT.

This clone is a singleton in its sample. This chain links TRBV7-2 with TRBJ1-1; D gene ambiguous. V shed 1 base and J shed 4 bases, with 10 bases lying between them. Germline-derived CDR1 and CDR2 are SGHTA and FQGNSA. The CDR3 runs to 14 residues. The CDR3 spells CASSLVTDLTEAFF. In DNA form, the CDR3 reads TGTGCCAGCAGCTTAGTCACAGACCTCACTGAAGCTTTCTTT.

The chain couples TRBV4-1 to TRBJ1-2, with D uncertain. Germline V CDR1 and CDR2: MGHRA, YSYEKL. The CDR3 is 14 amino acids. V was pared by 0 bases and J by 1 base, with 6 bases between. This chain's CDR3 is CASSQESLNYGYTF. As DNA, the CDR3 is TGCGCCAGCAGCCAAGAGAGCCTTAACTATGGCTACACCTTC.

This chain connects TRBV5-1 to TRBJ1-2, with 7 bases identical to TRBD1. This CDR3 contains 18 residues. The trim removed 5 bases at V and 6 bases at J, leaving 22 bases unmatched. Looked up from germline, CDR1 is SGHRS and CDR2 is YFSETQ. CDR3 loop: CASRGRDSPPGPLDGYTF. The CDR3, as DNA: TGCGCCAGCAGGGGACGGGACAGCCCGCCAGGGCCGTTGGATGGCTACACCTTC.

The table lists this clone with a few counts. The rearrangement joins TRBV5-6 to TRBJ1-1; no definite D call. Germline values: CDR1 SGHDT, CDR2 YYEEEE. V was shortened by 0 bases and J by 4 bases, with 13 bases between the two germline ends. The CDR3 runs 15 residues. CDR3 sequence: CASSLGRAGGTEAFF. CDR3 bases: TGTGCCAGCAGCTTGGGAAGGGCGGGAGGCACTGAAGCTTTCTTT. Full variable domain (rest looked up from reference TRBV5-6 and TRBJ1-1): DAGVTQSPTHLIKTRGQQVTLRCSPKSGHDTVSWYQQALGQGPQFIFQYYEEEERQRGNFPDRFSGHQFPNYSSELNVNALLLGDSALYLCASSLGRAGGTEAFFGQGTRLTVV.

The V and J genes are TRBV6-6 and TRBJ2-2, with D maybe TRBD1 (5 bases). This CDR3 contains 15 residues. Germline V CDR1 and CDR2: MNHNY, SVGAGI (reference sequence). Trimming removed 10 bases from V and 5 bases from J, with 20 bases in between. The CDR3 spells CATYDQGSGTGELFF. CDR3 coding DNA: TGTGCCACCTATGATCAGGGTTCAGGGACCGGGGAGCTGTTTTTT.

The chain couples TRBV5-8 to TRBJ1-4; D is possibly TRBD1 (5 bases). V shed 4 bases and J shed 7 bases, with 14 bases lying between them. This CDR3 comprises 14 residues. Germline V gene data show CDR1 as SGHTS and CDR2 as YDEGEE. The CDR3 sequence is CASSVGQGGEKLFF. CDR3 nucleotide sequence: TGTGCCAGCAGCGTGGGGCAGGGCGGTGAAAAACTGTTTTTT.

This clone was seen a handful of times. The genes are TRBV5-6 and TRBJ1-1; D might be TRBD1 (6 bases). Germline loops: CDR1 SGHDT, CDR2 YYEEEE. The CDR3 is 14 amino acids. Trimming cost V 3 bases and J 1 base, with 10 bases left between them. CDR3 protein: CASSWPGQNTEAFF. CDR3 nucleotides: TGTGCCAGCAGCTGGCCGGGACAGAACACTGAAGCTTTCTTT.

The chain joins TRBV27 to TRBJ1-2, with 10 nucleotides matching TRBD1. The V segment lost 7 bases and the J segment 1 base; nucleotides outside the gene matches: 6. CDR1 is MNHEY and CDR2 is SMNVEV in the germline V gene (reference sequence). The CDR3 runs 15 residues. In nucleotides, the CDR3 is TGTGCCAGCACCCCAGGGACAGGGGTTAACTATGGCTACACCTTC. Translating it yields CASTPGTGVNYGYTF.

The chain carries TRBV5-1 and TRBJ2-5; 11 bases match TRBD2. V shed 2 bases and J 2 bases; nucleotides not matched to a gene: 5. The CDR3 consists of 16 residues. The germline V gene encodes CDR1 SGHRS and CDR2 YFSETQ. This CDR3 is CASSFSGGAGQETQYF. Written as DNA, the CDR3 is TGCGCCAGCAGCTTTAGCGGGGGGGCCGGGCAAGAGACCCAGTACTTC.

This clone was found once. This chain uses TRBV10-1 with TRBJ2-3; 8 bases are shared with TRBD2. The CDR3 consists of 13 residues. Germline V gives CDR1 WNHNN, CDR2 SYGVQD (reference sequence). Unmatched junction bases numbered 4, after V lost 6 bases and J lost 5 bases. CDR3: CASSGGAIDTQYF. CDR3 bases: TGCGCCAGCAGCGGGGGGGCGATAGATACGCAGTATTTT.